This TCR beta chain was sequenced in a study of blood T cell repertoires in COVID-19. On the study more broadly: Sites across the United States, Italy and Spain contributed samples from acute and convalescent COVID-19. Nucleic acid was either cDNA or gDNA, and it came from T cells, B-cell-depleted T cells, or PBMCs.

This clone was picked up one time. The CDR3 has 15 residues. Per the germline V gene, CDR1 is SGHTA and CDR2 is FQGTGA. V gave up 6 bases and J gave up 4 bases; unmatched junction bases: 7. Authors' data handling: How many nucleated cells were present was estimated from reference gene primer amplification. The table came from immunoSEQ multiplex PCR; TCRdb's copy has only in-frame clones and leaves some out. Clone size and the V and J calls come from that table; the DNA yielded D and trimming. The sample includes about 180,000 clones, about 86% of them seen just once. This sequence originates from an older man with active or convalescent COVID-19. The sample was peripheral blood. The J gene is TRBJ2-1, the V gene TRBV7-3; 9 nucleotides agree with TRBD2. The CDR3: CASSPTSGRYNEQFF. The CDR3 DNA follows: TGTGCCAGCAGTCCAACTAGCGGGCGGTACAATGAGCAGTTCTTC.